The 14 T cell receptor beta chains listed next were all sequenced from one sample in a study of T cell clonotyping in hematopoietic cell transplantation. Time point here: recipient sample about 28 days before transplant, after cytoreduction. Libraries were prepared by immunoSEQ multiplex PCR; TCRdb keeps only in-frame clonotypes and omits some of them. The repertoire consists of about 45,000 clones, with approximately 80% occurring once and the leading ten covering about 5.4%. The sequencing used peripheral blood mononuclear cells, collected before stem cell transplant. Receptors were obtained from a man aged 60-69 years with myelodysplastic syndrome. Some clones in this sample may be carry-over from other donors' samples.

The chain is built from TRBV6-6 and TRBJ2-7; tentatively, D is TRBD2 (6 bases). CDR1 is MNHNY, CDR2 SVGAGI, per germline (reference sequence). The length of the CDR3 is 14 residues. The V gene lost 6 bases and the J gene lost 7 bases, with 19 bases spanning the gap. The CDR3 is CASRPGTLTVEQYF. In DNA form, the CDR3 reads TGTGCCAGCAGGCCCGGGACTCTTACGGTGGAGCAGTACTTC.

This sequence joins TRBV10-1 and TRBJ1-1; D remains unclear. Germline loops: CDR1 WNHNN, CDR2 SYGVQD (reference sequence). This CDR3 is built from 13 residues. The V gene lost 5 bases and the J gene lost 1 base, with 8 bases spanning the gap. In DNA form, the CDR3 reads TGCGCCAGCAGTACCATGCAGAACACTGAAGCTTTCTTT. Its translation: CASSTMQNTEAFF.

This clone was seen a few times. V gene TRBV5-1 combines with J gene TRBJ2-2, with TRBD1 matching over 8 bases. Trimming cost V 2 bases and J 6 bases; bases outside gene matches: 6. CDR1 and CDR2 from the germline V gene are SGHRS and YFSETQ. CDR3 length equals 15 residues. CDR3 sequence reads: CASSFNRGTAGELFF. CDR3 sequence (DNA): TGCGCCAGCAGCTTCAACAGGGGGACGGCCGGGGAGCTGTTTTTT.

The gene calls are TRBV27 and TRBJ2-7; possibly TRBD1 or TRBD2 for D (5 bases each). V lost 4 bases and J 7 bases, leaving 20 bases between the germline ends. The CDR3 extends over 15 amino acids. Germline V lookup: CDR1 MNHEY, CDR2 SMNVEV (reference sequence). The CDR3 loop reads CASSSPSRDPKEQYF. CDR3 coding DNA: TGTGCCAGCAGTTCTCCCAGCAGGGACCCTAAAGAGCAGTACTTC.

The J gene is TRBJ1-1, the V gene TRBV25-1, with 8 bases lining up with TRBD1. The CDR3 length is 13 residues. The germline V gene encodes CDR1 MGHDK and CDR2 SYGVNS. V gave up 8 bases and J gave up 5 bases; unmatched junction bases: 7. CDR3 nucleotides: TGTGCCAGCGCAGGACAGGGTACGACTGAAGCTTTCTTT. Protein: CASAGQGTTEAFF.

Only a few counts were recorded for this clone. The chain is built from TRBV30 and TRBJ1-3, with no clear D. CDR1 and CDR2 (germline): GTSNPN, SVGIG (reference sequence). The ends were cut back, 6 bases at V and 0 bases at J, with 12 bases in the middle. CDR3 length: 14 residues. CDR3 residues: CACDTLFSGNTIYF. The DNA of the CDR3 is TGTGCCTGCGACACCCTCTTCTCTGGAAACACCATATATTTT.

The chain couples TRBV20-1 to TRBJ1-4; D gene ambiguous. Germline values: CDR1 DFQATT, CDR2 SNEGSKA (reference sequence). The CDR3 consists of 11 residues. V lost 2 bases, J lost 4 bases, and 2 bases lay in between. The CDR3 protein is CSARSNEKLFF. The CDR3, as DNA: TGCAGTGCTAGAAGTAATGAAAAACTGTTTTTT.

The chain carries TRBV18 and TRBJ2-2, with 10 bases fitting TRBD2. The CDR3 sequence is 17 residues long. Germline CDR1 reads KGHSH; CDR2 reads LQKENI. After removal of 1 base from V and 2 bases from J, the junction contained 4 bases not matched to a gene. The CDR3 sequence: CASSPLAGGSNTGELFF. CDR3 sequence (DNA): TGTGCCAGCTCACCACTAGCGGGGGGCTCTAACACCGGGGAGCTGTTTTTT.

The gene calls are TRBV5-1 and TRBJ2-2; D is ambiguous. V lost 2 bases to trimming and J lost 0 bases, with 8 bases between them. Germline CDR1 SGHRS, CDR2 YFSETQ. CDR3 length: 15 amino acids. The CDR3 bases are TGCGCCAGCAGCTTTGGCCTATCGAACACCGGGGAGCTGTTTTTT. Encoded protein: CASSFGLSNTGELFF.

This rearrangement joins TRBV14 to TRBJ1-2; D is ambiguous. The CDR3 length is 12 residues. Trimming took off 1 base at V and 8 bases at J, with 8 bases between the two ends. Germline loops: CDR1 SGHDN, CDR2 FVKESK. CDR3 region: CASSQGPGGYTF. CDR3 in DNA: TGTGCCAGCAGCCAAGGCCCCGGGGGCTACACCTTC.

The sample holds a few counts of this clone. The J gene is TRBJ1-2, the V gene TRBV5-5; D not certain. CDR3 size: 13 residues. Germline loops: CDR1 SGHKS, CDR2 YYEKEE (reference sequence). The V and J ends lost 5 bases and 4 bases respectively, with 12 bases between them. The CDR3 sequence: CASSSDGSYGYTF. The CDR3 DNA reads TGTGCCAGCAGTTCCGACGGTTCCTATGGCTACACCTTC.

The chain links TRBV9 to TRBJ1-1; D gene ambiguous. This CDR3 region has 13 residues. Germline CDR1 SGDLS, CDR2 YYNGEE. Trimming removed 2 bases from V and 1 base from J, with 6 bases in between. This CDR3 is CASSVESNTEAFF. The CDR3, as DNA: TGTGCCAGCAGCGTGGAATCGAACACTGAAGCTTTCTTT.

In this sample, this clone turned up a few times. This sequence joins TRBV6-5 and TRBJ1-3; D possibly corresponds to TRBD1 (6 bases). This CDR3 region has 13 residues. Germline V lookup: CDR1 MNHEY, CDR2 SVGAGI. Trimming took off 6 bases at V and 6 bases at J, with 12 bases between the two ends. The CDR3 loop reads CASSPTGPNTIYF. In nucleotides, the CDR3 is TGTGCCAGCAGCCCAACAGGGCCAAACACCATATATTTT.

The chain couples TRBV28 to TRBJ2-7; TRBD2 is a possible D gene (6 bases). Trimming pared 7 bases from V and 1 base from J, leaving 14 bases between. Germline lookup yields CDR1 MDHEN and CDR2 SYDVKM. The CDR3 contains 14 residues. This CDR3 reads CASTQGGRSYEQYF. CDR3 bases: TGTGCCAGCACCCAAGGAGGGAGATCCTACGAGCAGTACTTC.